This T cell receptor beta chain is from a study of blood T cell repertoires in COVID-19. About the research overall: Acute and convalescent COVID-19 samples came from the United States, Italy and Spain.

Authors' processing steps: It was from reference gene primer amplification that nucleated cell counts were estimated. Here immunoSEQ multiplex PCR was the method, and the copy in TCRdb shows in-frame clones only, minus some. V and J calls and clone size are given by that table; D and trimming were obtained from the DNA. The sample lists a few hundred thousand clones, 86% occurring once. CDR1 and CDR2 from the germline V gene are SGHNT and YYREEE (reference sequence). The trim removed 3 bases at V and 4 bases at J, leaving 14 bases unmatched. The CDR3 spans 17 residues. The TCR sequence derives from a man in his forties who had recovered from COVID-19. Input material: peripheral blood. The V and J genes are TRBV5-4 and TRBJ1-2, with 8 bases aligning to TRBD1. CDR3 residues: CASSSREAGGYGYGYTF. The CDR3 bases are TGTGCCAGCAGCTCCCGAGAGGCAGGGGGCTATGGCTATGGCTACACCTTC.